Below are 19 T cell receptor beta chains sequenced from a single sample in a study of cytomegalovirus exposure and HLA in healthy donors. The PCR ran on 60 Vbeta and 13 Jbeta primers. Data came from immunoSEQ multiplex PCR; TCRdb stores just in-frame clones and leaves some out. Of about 130,000 clones detected, about 80% appear once; the ten largest clones hold 1%. The sample was PBMCs. These receptors all come from a man in his forties or fifties in good health and CMV-seronegative.

The chain carries TRBV2 and TRBJ1-6; D is perhaps TRBD1 (6 bases). The CDR3 runs to 14 residues. CDR1 is SNHLY, CDR2 FYNNEI, per germline. Trimming removed 6 bases at V and 8 bases at J, with 14 bases between. CDR3 DNA: TGTGCCAGCAGACTTCCAGGGGAATATTCACCCCTCCACTTT. Translating it yields CASRLPGEYSPLHF.

This chain links TRBV6-4 with TRBJ2-7, with 7 bases lining up with TRBD1. Losses at the gene ends were 6 bases for V and 6 bases for J; bases not matched to a gene: 8. Germline V gene lookup returns CDR1 MRHNA and CDR2 SNTAGT. The CDR3 runs to 13 residues. The CDR3 coding sequence is TGTGCCAGCAGCGGGCGAGGACAGGCCGAGCAGTACTTC. Protein sequence: CASSGRGQAEQYF.

This chain links TRBV5-6 with TRBJ2-5; TRBD1 aligns across 8 bases. The J segment lost 1 base and the V segment lost 4 bases, leaving 3 bases of the junction unmatched. The CDR3 is 14 amino acids. Germline V lookup: CDR1 SGHDT, CDR2 YYEEEE. The DNA of the CDR3 is TGTGCCAGCAGCACCGACAGGGGCCAAGAGACCCAGTACTTC. Its translation: CASSTDRGQETQYF.

This chain links TRBV6-5 with TRBJ2-7, with 9 bases matching TRBD1. Trimming at V came to 6 bases and at J to 3 bases, leaving 9 bases not matched to a gene. The CDR3 runs to 15 residues. Germline CDR1 reads MNHEY; CDR2 reads SVGAGI. The CDR3 loop reads CASSRTGANHYEQYF. CDR3 sequence (DNA): TGTGCCAGCAGCAGGACAGGGGCGAATCACTACGAGCAGTACTTC.

The rearrangement links TRBV6-1 to TRBJ2-1, with TRBD2 identical over 11 bases. Germline CDR1 reads MNHNS; CDR2 reads SASEGT. CDR3 length equals 17 residues. V lost 2 bases, J lost 0 bases, and 3 bases stayed unmatched. The CDR3 nucleotides are TGTGCCAGCAGTGAATTAACTAGCGGGAGCTCCTACAATGAGCAGTTCTTC. Protein sequence: CASSELTSGSSYNEQFF.

The chain employs TRBV11-2 and TRBJ2-5; 11 bases map to TRBD2. The CDR3 runs 14 residues. V lost 3 bases and J lost 7; bases outside the gene matches: 4. CDR1 is SGHAT and CDR2 is FQNNGV in the germline V gene. CDR3 coding DNA: TGTGCCAGCAGCTTCCCGGGACTAGCGGCGACCCAGTACTTC. Translation gives CASSFPGLAATQYF.

This clone was observed a single time. The V call is TRBV29-1, the J call TRBJ1-2, with 7 bases matching TRBD1. The trim removed 7 bases at V and 5 bases at J, leaving 7 bases unmatched. This CDR3 has 12 amino acids. CDR1 and CDR2 from the germline V gene are SQVTM and ANQGSEA. The CDR3 DNA is TGCAGCGGCCGGGACAGCAATTATGGCTACACCTTC. Amino acid sequence: CSGRDSNYGYTF. Using reference TRBV29-1 and TRBJ1-2 for the parts outside the CDR3, the full variable domain is SAVISQKPSRDICQRGTSLTIQCQVDSQVTMMFWYRQQPGQSLTLIATANQGSEATYESGFVIDKFPISRPNLTFSTLTVSNMSPEDSSIYLCSGRDSNYGYTFGSGTRLTVV.

The chain uses TRBV30 and TRBJ1-1; 7 positions match TRBD1. The germline V gene has CDR1 GTSNPN and CDR2 SVGIG (reference sequence). The CDR3 sequence is 15 residues long. V lost 6 bases and J lost 4; bases outside the gene matches: 14. CDR3 nucleotides: TGTGCCTGCCACTTTCGAAGACAGGGAAGCACTGAAGCTTTCTTT. Its protein is CACHFRRQGSTEAFF.

The chain uses TRBV30 and TRBJ1-1; a possible D gene is TRBD1 (6 bases). The CDR3 sequence is 12 residues long. Germline V lookup: CDR1 GTSNPN, CDR2 SVGIG (reference sequence). V was shortened by 5 bases and J by 1 base, with 8 bases between the two germline ends. The CDR3 region is CAWGQTNTEAFF. The CDR3 bases are TGTGCCTGGGGACAGACGAACACTGAAGCTTTCTTT.

V is TRBV29-1 and J is TRBJ2-5, with 10 bases that match TRBD2. The length of the CDR3 is 12 residues. Per germline, CDR1 SQVTM and CDR2 ANQGSEA. J was trimmed by 4 bases and V by 8 bases; bases with no gene match: 4. As DNA, the CDR3 is TGCAGCTCCCAGCGGGGGGGAGAGACCCAGTACTTC. Translated, it gives CSSQRGGETQYF. The full variable domain, with the rest looked up from reference TRBV29-1 and TRBJ2-5, is SAVISQKPSRDICQRGTSLTIQCQVDSQVTMMFWYRQQPGQSLTLIATANQGSEATYESGFVIDKFPISRPNLTFSTLTVSNMSPEDSSIYLCSSQRGGETQYFGPGTRLLVL.

The rearrangement uses TRBV7-8 and TRBJ2-3; maybe TRBD1 (6 bases). The CDR3 loop spans 14 amino acids. CDR1 SGHVS and CDR2 FQNEAQ come from the germline V gene. V dropped 5 bases and J dropped 2 bases, with 11 bases sitting between them. The CDR3, as DNA: TGTGCCAGCAGCCTAAGACAGGCCACAGATACGCAGTATTTT. Its translation: CASSLRQATDTQYF. Using reference TRBV7-8 and TRBJ2-3 for the parts outside the CDR3, the full variable domain is GAGVSQSPRYKVAKRGQDVALRCDPISGHVSLFWYQQALGQGPEFLTYFQNEAQLDKSGLPSDRFFAERPEGSVSTLKIQRTQQEDSAVYLCASSLRQATDTQYFGPGTRLTVL.

This rearrangement joins TRBV28 to TRBJ2-7; weak D call: TRBD1 (6 bases). The CDR3 is 14 residues long. Between the trimmed V and J ends, which lost 1 base and 1 base, there was a span of 8 bases. Germline CDR1 and CDR2: MDHEN and SYDVKM. The CDR3 sequence is CASSLSGQSYEQYF. CDR3 DNA sequence: TGTGCCAGCAGTTTATCTGGACAGTCCTACGAGCAGTACTTC.

The V call is TRBV19, the J call TRBJ1-2; D might be TRBD1 (5 bases). The V gene lost 5 bases and the J gene lost 7 bases, with 11 bases spanning the gap. CDR1 is LNHDA, CDR2 SQIVND, per germline (reference sequence). This CDR3 has 12 residues. The chain's CDR3 is CASSEPGFGYTF. In DNA, the CDR3 is TGTGCCAGTAGTGAACCAGGGTTTGGCTACACCTTC.

This clone was recorded a few times. This chain connects TRBV27 to TRBJ1-2; D not certain. Germline values: CDR1 MNHEY, CDR2 SMNVEV (reference sequence). Deletions cut 5 bases from V and 4 bases from J, with 20 bases between. The CDR3 has 16 residues. CDR3 in DNA: TGTGCCAGCAGTCCATGGGGAGGAACATCCAGCTATGGCTACACCTTC. Residues: CASSPWGGTSSYGYTF.

DNA for the CDR3: TGTGCCAGCAGCCCCGGACTAGCGGGAGAGATCGATGAGCAGTTCTTC. Translated, it gives CASSPGLAGEIDEQFF. This chain connects TRBV4-2 to TRBJ2-1; 13 bases are shared with TRBD2. Germline assignment: CDR1 LGHNA and CDR2 YNFKEQ. Germline trimming cut 4 bases from V and 8 bases from J; bases unmatched to any gene: 8. This CDR3 spans 16 amino acids.

The chain combines TRBV4-2 with TRBJ1-4; 8 bases line up with TRBD1. The CDR3 loop spans 15 amino acids. J lost 8 bases, V lost 4 bases, and 9 bases had no gene match. Germline V gene sequence: CDR1 LGHNA, CDR2 YNFKEQ. CDR3 nucleotide sequence: TGTGCCAGCAGCCCACCGGACAGGGAGGGCGAAAAACTGTTTTTT. Translated, it gives CASSPPDREGEKLFF.

This sequence joins TRBV6-1 and TRBJ1-5; TRBD1 matches 7 bases. The CDR3 contains 15 residues. Germline CDR1 and CDR2: MNHNS and SASEGT. Germline trimming cut 5 bases from V and 5 bases from J; bases unmatched to any gene: 9. The CDR3 sequence: CASSTQTGFDQPQHF. CDR3 nucleotide sequence: TGTGCCAGCAGTACCCAGACAGGGTTCGATCAGCCCCAGCATTTT.

The chain has TRBV2 and TRBJ2-5, with TRBD1 as a possible D gene (5 bases). V was shortened by 1 base and J by 4 bases, with 13 bases between the two germline ends. CDR3 length equals 15 residues. Looked up from germline, CDR1 is SNHLY and CDR2 is FYNNEI. CDR3 nucleotides: TGTGCCAGCAGTGAAGGGGGAAACAGGAGAGAGACCCAGTACTTC. This sequence encodes CASSEGGNRRETQYF.

The chain couples TRBV19 to TRBJ2-3; D is unresolved. CDR3 size: 13 residues. The germline V and J ends were trimmed by 4 bases and 4 bases, with 9 bases remaining between them. CDR1 and CDR2 (germline): LNHDA, SQIVND (reference sequence). CDR3 residues: CASSTATPDTQYF. The CDR3 bases are TGTGCCAGTAGTACCGCTACCCCAGATACGCAGTATTTT.